The 11 T cell receptor beta chains listed next were all sequenced from one sample in a study of pediatric ulcerative colitis. The repertoire was sequenced with immunoSEQ multiplex PCR; TCRdb's copy has only in-frame clones and lacks some. The table has 10,000 or so clones, over 75% seen once. Material for sequencing was blood. The receptors originated from a girl aged 5-17 years with moderate ulcerative colitis.

The chain recombines TRBV19 with TRBJ2-6; tentative D call: TRBD1 (5 bases). The V end lost 5 bases, the J end lost 1 base, and 15 bases lay between the germline ends. Germline V gene sequence: CDR1 LNHDA, CDR2 SQIVND (reference sequence). The length of the CDR3 is 17 residues. In nucleotides, the CDR3 is TGTGCCAGTAGTTGGTCAGGGTTAGTTTCTGGGGCCAACGTCCTGACTTTC. Protein product: CASSWSGLVSGANVLTF.

The CDR3 region has the DNA TGCGCCAGCAGCCAGCCTCGACAGGGAAACACCATATATTTT. Translated: CASSQPRQGNTIYF. The chain uses TRBV4-1 and TRBJ1-3; tentatively, D is TRBD1 (5 bases). The CDR3 is 14 amino acids. CDR1 is MGHRA and CDR2 is YSYEKL in the germline V gene. V lost 3 bases and J 4 bases, leaving 10 bases between the germline ends.

The chain carries TRBV27 and TRBJ2-2; 9 bases match TRBD2. The germline CDR1 and CDR2 sequences are MNHEY and SMNVEV (reference sequence). The CDR3 runs 16 residues. Trimming removed 1 base from V and 3 bases from J; junction bases left unmatched: 3. The CDR3 bases are TGTGCCAGCAGTTTATTTCGACTAGCGGACACCGGGGAGCTGTTTTTT. It yields the protein CASSLFRLADTGELFF.

Note on this clone: The junction shows a germline mismatch at one end, possibly a read error. The V call is TRBV15, the J call TRBJ1-4, with a tentative D call TRBD1 (5 bases). The CDR3 is made up of 14 amino acids. CDR1 LNHNV and CDR2 YYDKDF come from the germline V gene (reference sequence). As DNA, the CDR3 is TGTGCCACCAGCGGAGACAGTTCGTCTGAAAAACTGTTTTTT. Encoded protein: CATSGDSSSEKLFF.

The chain carries TRBV5-6 and TRBJ2-2; D is uncertain. The CDR3 extends over 17 amino acids. V was pared by 2 bases and J by 0 bases, with 14 bases between. Germline-derived CDR1 and CDR2 are SGHDT and YYEEEE. CDR3 sequence: CASSFNLGVANTGELFF. DNA for the CDR3: TGTGCCAGCAGCTTTAATCTAGGAGTCGCGAACACCGGGGAGCTGTTTTTT.

This clone turned up a few times. The V call is TRBV5-6, the J call TRBJ1-2, with no clear D. This CDR3 has 17 amino acids. CDR1 and CDR2 (germline): SGHDT, YYEEEE. Trimming shortened V by 4 bases and J by 0 bases, and 19 bases separated the two germline ends. The CDR3 is CASSPSPAGDANYGYTF. The CDR3 coding sequence is TGTGCCAGCAGCCCCTCACCGGCCGGGGATGCTAACTATGGCTACACCTTC.

The chain couples TRBV7-3 to TRBJ2-7, with 14 positions matching TRBD2. The length of the CDR3 is 18 residues. Trimming took 1 base from V and 0 from J; bases not matched to a gene: 5. Per germline, CDR1 SGHTA and CDR2 FQGTGA. In DNA, the CDR3 is TGTGCCAGCAGCTTAAGGACTAGCGGGAGGCCGAGCTCCTACGAGCAGTACTTC. Its translation is CASSLRTSGRPSSYEQYF.

This clone was counted between two and nine times. This chain joins TRBV29-1 and TRBJ1-5; D is uncertain. Germline V lookup: CDR1 SQVTM, CDR2 ANQGSEA. This CDR3 region has 10 residues. V was pared by 4 bases and J by 6 bases, with 4 bases between. CDR3 DNA sequence: TGCAGCGTTGTAGGTCAGCCCCAGCATTTT. Translated, it gives CSVVGQPQHF.

V and J are TRBV5-4 and TRBJ2-5, with D tentatively TRBD2 (5 bases). V lost 4 bases, J lost 3 bases, and 16 bases lay in between. This CDR3 contains 15 residues. Germline CDR1 SGHNT, CDR2 YYREEE (reference sequence). In nucleotides, the CDR3 is TGTGCCAGCAGCCAATACGGTGGAGGAGAAGAGACCCAGTACTTC. Encoded protein: CASSQYGGGEETQYF. Full variable domain (rest looked up from reference TRBV5-4 and TRBJ2-5): ETGVTQSPTHLIKTRGQQVTLRCSSQSGHNTVSWYQQALGQGPQFIFQYYREEENGRGNFPPRFSGLQFPNYSSELNVNALELDDSALYLCASSQYGGGEETQYFGPGTRLLVL.

This sequence joins TRBV11-2 and TRBJ1-1; TRBD1 is a possible D gene (6 bases). Between the trimmed V and J ends, which lost 5 bases and 10 bases, there was a span of 23 bases. In germline, CDR1 is SGHAT, CDR2 FQNNGV. The CDR3 has 15 amino acids. The CDR3 DNA reads as TGTGCCAGCAGCCCGAATCGGGGGCGCCGGTCGGGAGCTTTCTTT. Its protein product is CASSPNRGRRSGAFF.

This clone came up once. The chain links TRBV6-1 to TRBJ2-5, with 12 bases identical to TRBD2. This CDR3 has 15 residues. V shed 5 bases, J shed 2 bases, and the junction held 3 bases outside the gene matches. CDR1 is MNHNS, CDR2 SASEGT, per germline. The CDR3 DNA reads as TGTGCCAGCAGTTCCGGGACTAGCGGGCAAGAGACCCAGTACTTC. The encoded protein is CASSSGTSGQETQYF.